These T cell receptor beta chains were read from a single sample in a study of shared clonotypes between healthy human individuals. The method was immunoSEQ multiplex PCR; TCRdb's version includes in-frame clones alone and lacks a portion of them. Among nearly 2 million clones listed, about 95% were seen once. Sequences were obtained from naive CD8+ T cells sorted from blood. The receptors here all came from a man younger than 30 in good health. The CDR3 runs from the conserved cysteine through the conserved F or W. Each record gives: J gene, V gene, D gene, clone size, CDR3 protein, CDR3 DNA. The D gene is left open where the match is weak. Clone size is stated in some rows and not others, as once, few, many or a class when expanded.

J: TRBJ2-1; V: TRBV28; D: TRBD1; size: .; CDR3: CASSQTGEYNEQFF; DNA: TGTGCCAGCAGTCAGACAGGGGAATACAATGAGCAGTTCTTC
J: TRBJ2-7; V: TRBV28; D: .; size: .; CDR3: CASSLRGPSREQYF; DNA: TGTGCCAGCAGTTTAAGGGGCCCGTCTCGGGAGCAGTACTTC
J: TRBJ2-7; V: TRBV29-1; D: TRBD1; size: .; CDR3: CSASGQGSSREQYF; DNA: TGCAGCGCCTCCGGACAGGGCTCGTCGCGCGAGCAGTACTTC
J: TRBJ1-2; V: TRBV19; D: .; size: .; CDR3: CASNGIRDGGDGYTF; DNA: TGTGCCAGTAACGGAATTCGGGACGGGGGCGATGGCTACACCTTC
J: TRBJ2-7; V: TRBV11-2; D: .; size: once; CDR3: CASSSLGGFEQYF; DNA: TGTGCCAGCAGCTCGCTTGGAGGGTTCGAGCAGTACTTC
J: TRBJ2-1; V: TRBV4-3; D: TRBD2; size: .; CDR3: CASSQGTSGSSYNEQFF; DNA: TGCGCCAGCAGCCAGGGGACTAGCGGTAGCTCCTACAATGAGCAGTTCTTC
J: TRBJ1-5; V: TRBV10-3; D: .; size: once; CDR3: CAISEGELSNQPQHF; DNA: TGTGCCATCAGTGAAGGGGAGCTCAGCAATCAGCCCCAGCATTTT
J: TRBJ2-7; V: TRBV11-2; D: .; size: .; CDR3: CASSPRPHEQYF; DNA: TGTGCCAGCAGCCCACGGCCCCACGAGCAGTACTTC
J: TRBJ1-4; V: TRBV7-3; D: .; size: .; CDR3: CASSLFGGEKLFF; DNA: TGTGCCAGCAGCTTATTCGGGGGGGAAAAACTGTTTTTT
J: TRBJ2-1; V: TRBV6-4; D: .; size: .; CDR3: CASSDGTGDYNEQFF; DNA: TGTGCCAGCAGTGACGGAACAGGAGACTACAATGAGCAGTTCTTC
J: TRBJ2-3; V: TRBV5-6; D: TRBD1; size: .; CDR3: CASSWDRTPDTQYF; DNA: TGTGCCAGCAGCTGGGACAGGACCCCAGATACGCAGTATTTT
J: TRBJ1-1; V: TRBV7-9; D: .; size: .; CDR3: CASSLGGFMNTEAFF; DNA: TGTGCCAGCAGCTTAGGAGGGTTCATGAACACTGAAGCTTTCTTT
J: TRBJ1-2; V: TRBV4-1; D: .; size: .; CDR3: CASSQEHKQGGNTF; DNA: TGCGCCAGCAGCCAAGAACATAAACAGGGCGGTAACACCTTC
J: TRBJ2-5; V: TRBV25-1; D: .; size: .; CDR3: CASMLGGTPGETQYF; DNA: TGTGCCAGCATGCTCGGGGGCACCCCGGGAGAGACCCAGTACTTC
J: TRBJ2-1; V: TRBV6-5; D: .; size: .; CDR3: CASSYSTRGDEQFF; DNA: TGTGCCAGCAGTTACTCGACCAGGGGGGATGAGCAGTTCTTC
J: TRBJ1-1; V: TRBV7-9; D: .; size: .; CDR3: CASSYLGTGNTEAFF; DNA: TGTGCCAGCAGCTACCTCGGGACCGGGAACACTGAAGCTTTCTTT
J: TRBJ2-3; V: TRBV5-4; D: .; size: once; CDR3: CASTDVGSSTDTQYF; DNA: TGTGCCAGCACCGATGTTGGCTCGAGCACAGATACGCAGTATTTT
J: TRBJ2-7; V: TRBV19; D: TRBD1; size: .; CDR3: CASSTGTGNYEQYF; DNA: TGTGCCAGTAGTACTGGGACAGGAAACTACGAGCAGTACTTC
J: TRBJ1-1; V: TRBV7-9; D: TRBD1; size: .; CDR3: CASSSRRQGVLNTEAFF; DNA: TGTGCCAGCAGCTCCCGTAGACAGGGGGTTCTTAACACTGAAGCTTTCTTT
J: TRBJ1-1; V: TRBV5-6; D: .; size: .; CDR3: CGVPLCENTEAFF; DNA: TGTGGGGTCCCATTGTGCGAGAACACTGAAGCTTTCTTT
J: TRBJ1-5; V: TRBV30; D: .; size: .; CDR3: CAWSDLPAGSYSNQPQHF; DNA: TGTGCCTGGAGCGACCTCCCAGCAGGATCTTATAGCAATCAGCCCCAGCATTTT
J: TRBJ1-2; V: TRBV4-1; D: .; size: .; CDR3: CASSQGHGINYGYTF; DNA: TGCGCCAGCAGCCAAGGGCACGGGATTAACTATGGCTACACCTTC
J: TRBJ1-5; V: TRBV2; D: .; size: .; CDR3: CASSDYRSNQPQHF; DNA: TGTGCCAGCAGTGATTACAGAAGCAATCAGCCCCAGCATTTT
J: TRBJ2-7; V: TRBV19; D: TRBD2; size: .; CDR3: CASSMQLAGGPSYEQYF; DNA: TGTGCCAGTAGTATGCAACTAGCGGGGGGCCCTTCCTACGAGCAGTACTTC
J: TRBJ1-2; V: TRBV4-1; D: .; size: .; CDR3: CASSRGSSDYGYTF; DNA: TGCGCCAGCAGTAGAGGGAGCTCTGACTATGGCTACACCTTC
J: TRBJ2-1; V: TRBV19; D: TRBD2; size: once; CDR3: CASSRGFPVTSIYNEQFF; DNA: TGTGCCAGTAGTAGGGGGTTTCCGGTGACTAGCATCTACAATGAGCAGTTCTTC
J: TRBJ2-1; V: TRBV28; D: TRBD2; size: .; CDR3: CASISSGAGGNEQFF; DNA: TGTGCCAGCATCTCCTCCGGAGCGGGAGGCAATGAGCAGTTCTTC
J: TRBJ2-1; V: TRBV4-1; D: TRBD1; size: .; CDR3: CASSHTGTGSNEQFF; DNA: TGCGCCAGCAGCCATACCGGGACAGGGTCCAATGAGCAGTTCTTC
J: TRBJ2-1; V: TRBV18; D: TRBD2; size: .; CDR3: CASSPPSIAGDHEQFF; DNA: TGTGCCAGCTCACCACCATCGATAGCGGGAGATCATGAGCAGTTCTTC
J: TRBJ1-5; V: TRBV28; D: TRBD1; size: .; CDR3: CASNGTGLNQPQHF; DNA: TGTGCCAGCAACGGGACAGGTCTAAATCAGCCCCAGCATTTT